This passage covers 26 T cell receptor beta chains from one sample sequenced in a study of T cells in Graves' hyperthyroidism and ophthalmopathy. Regions amplified from RNA transcripts were the TCR beta CDR3 regions. TCR CDR3 regions were first amplified by RT-PCR with HTBI primers. MiXCR, applied by TCRdb to the multiplex PCR reads, yields one record per CDR3 protein. The table shows about half a million distinct CDR3 sequences, with less than 25% occurring only once. Sequences were obtained from blood. These receptors were collected from a woman between 25 and 40 years old with Graves' ophthalmopathy.

This clonotype appeared a few times. This sequence joins TRBV27 and TRBJ1-5; D perhaps matches TRBD1 (5 bases). V was cut by 5 bases and J by 4 bases, with 15 bases left in between. Germline assignment: CDR1 MNHEY and CDR2 SMNVEV (reference sequence). CDR3 size: 15 residues. Here the CDR3 reads CASSPQGRENQPQHF. CDR3 in DNA: TGTGCCAGCAGTCCCCAGGGACGAGAGAATCAGCCCCAGCATTTT.

In nucleotides, the CDR3 is TGTGCCAGCAGTGAGATCCCAGATTATGGCTACACCTTC. Protein: CASSEIPDYGYTF. This chain connects TRBV6-1 to TRBJ1-2; no firm D call. Germline CDR1 MNHNS, CDR2 SASEGT. Trimming removed 3 bases at V and 5 bases at J, with 10 bases between. The CDR3 is 13 amino acids.

This clonotype was counted at least ten times. The V call is TRBV12-3 or TRBV12-4, the J call TRBJ1-1; 10 bases are a match to TRBD1. V shed 6 bases and J 5 bases; nucleotides not matched to a gene: 9. The CDR3 consists of 15 residues. This chain's CDR3 is CASRRRTGGGTEAFF. CDR3 nucleotide sequence: TGTGCCAGCAGACGTAGGACAGGGGGGGGTACTGAAGCTTTCTTT.

This clonotype came up a few times. The chain recombines TRBV30 with TRBJ2-7, with TRBD2 matching over 8 bases. There are 15 residues in the CDR3. The trim removed 0 bases at V and 2 bases at J, leaving 6 bases unmatched. Germline V gene data show CDR1 as GTSNPN and CDR2 as SVGIG (reference sequence). Written as DNA, the CDR3 is TGTGCCTGGAGTGTATTCGCGGGACTAGCCTACGAGCAGTACTTC. Protein product: CAWSVFAGLAYEQYF.

In its sample, this clonotype was seen a few times. The genes are TRBV6-1 and TRBJ2-7, with D uncertain. The V and J ends lost 0 bases and 4 bases respectively, with 10 bases between them. Germline CDR1 MNHNS, CDR2 SASEGT. This CDR3 is 14 amino acids long. This CDR3 reads CASSEAVRSYEQYF. CDR3 nucleotide sequence: TGTGCCAGCAGTGAAGCGGTCCGGTCGTACGAGCAGTACTTC.

The V and J genes are TRBV12-3 or TRBV12-4 and TRBJ2-5; 10 bases fit TRBD1. The CDR3 spans 14 residues. V trimming: 3 bases; J trimming: 6 bases; junction bases outside the gene matches: 4. This CDR3 reads CASSLGQGLQTQYF. CDR3 sequence (DNA): TGTGCCAGCAGTTTGGGACAGGGGTTGCAGACCCAGTACTTC.

The rearrangement uses TRBV6-1 and TRBJ1-1, with D hard to call. Germline CDR1 reads MNHNS; CDR2 reads SASEGT. CDR3 length equals 15 residues. Trimming pared 1 base from V and 1 base from J, leaving 10 bases between. DNA for the CDR3: TGTGCCAGCAGTGAAGATGAATGGCGGAACACTGAAGCTTTCTTT. It specifies CASSEDEWRNTEAFF.

CDR3 sequence: CASSSQGAANTEAFF. In nucleotides, the CDR3 is TGTGCCAGCAGTTCACAGGGGGCGGCGAACACTGAAGCTTTCTTT. The rearrangement links TRBV7-2 to TRBJ1-1, with 9 bases aligning to TRBD1. V was clipped by 6 bases and J by 1 base; unmatched bases: 6. Germline V CDR1 and CDR2: SGHTA, FQGNSA. This CDR3 has 15 amino acids.

The table lists this clonotype with many counts. The V gene is TRBV7-3, the J gene TRBJ1-2, with D perhaps matching TRBD1 (5 bases). The germline V gene encodes CDR1 SGHTA and CDR2 FQGTGA. V was pared by 3 bases and J by 6 bases, with 14 bases between. This CDR3 spans 14 amino acids. DNA for the CDR3: TGTGCCAGCAGCTTGGGGCAGCCTTCTGATGGCTACACCTTC. It encodes CASSLGQPSDGYTF.

The rearrangement uses TRBV6-1 and TRBJ2-7; 7 nucleotides agree with TRBD1. The CDR3 runs 12 residues. Trimming cost V 8 bases and J 0 bases; bases outside gene matches: 1. In germline, CDR1 is MNHNS, CDR2 SASEGT. In DNA form, the CDR3 reads TGTGCCAGCCGGGACAGCTCCTACGAGCAGTACGTC. Its translation: CASRDSSYEQYV.

The rearrangement links TRBV30 to TRBJ2-5; 10 nucleotides agree with TRBD2. The junction had 8 bases not matched to a gene; V was cut back by 7 bases and J by 3 bases. The CDR3 sequence is 14 residues long. Germline CDR1 and CDR2: GTSNPN and SVGIG (reference sequence). In DNA form, the CDR3 reads TGTGCCTCCCAACTAGCGGGGTTTGAAGAGACCCAGTACTTC. It codes for CASQLAGFEETQYF. Complete variable domain (other parts from reference TRBV30 and TRBJ2-5): SQTIHQWPATLVQPVGSPLSLECTVEGTSNPNLYWYRQAAGRGLQLLFYSVGIGQISSEVPQNLSASRPQDRQFILSSKKLLLSDSGFYLCASQLAGFEETQYFGPGTRLLVL.

There are many counts of this clonotype. This chain connects TRBV30 to TRBJ1-1, with 7 bases aligning to TRBD1. Germline lookup yields CDR1 GTSNPN and CDR2 SVGIG (reference sequence). V lost 3 bases to trimming and J lost 0 bases; unmatched junction nucleotides: 1. This CDR3 is built from 13 residues. The CDR3 DNA reads as TGTGCCTGGAGGGGACAGCTGAACACTGAAGCTTTCTTT. Translating it yields CAWRGQLNTEAFF.

This clonotype occurred many times. The V gene is TRBV29-1, the J gene TRBJ2-7, with D possibly matching TRBD2 (6 bases). Trimming removed 4 bases from V and 1 base from J, with 23 bases in between. There are 17 residues in the CDR3. From germline, CDR1 is SQVTM and CDR2 ANQGSEA. The CDR3 protein is CSVVGGFWSPVSYEQYF. The CDR3, as DNA: TGCAGCGTTGTGGGAGGATTTTGGTCACCGGTTTCCTACGAGCAGTACTTC.

This clonotype was seen just once. The rearrangement joins TRBV7-9 to TRBJ2-5; TRBD2 might be the D (5 bases). With 5 bases removed from V and 9 bases from J, the gap between germline ends came to 13 bases. The CDR3 has 12 residues. The V gene's germline CDR1 is SEHNR and CDR2 FQNEAQ (reference sequence). CDR3 residues: CASSALTNSQYF. The CDR3 DNA reads TGTGCCAGCAGCGCCCTGACTAATTCCCAGTACTTC.

The chain has TRBV20-1 and TRBJ2-5; 12 bases line up with TRBD2. CDR1 is DFQATT and CDR2 is SNEGSKA in the germline V gene (reference sequence). The CDR3 has 14 residues. J gave up 3 bases and V 2 bases, and 1 base lay outside the gene matches. The CDR3 DNA follows: TGCAGTGCTAGACCTAGCGGGGGGGAAGAGACCCAGTACTTC. It yields the protein CSARPSGGEETQYF.

This clonotype came up many times. The chain carries TRBV5-5 and TRBJ1-1; D is unresolved. The CDR3 length is 11 residues. With 0 bases removed from V and 7 bases from J, the gap between germline ends came to 4 bases. Germline V gene sequence: CDR1 SGHKS, CDR2 YYEKEE (reference sequence). CDR3 amino acids: CASSLEYEAFF. The CDR3 DNA reads as TGTGCCAGCAGCTTGGAGTATGAAGCTTTCTTT.

This clonotype has ten or more counts. V and J are TRBV6-1 and TRBJ1-1, with D possibly TRBD1 on 5 matching bases. Germline assignment: CDR1 MNHNS and CDR2 SASEGT. With 3 bases removed from V and 8 bases from J, the gap between germline ends came to 13 bases. The CDR3 has 13 residues. Here the CDR3 DNA reads TGTGCCAGCAGTGATCGTTTAGGGGAGGAAGCTTTCTTT. It encodes CASSDRLGEEAFF.

Only a few counts were recorded for this clonotype. The chain joins TRBV20-1 to TRBJ1-1, with TRBD1 matching over 10 bases. Germline CDR1 reads DFQATT; CDR2 reads SNEGSKA (reference sequence). V was pared by 0 bases and J by 3 bases, with 4 bases of the junction left unmatched. There are 15 residues in the CDR3. The CDR3 spells CSARESGTGDTEAFF. DNA for the CDR3: TGCAGTGCTAGAGAGTCAGGGACAGGGGACACTGAAGCTTTCTTT.

Many counts were recorded for this clonotype. The V and J genes are TRBV12-3 or TRBV12-4 and TRBJ2-2, with D tentatively TRBD2 (7 bases). Trimming cost V 7 bases and J 4 bases, with 22 bases left between them. The length of the CDR3 is 17 residues. The DNA for the CDR3 is TGTGCCAGCACCCTTAGGGGGGGAGTTGCAATCACCGGGGAGCTGTTTTTT. Its translation: CASTLRGGVAITGELFF.

This clonotype was observed at least ten times. The chain has TRBV28 and TRBJ1-1; D is unclear. The length of the CDR3 is 12 residues. V was cut by 2 bases and J by 7 bases, with 8 bases left in between. CDR1 MDHEN and CDR2 SYDVKM come from the germline V gene. CDR3 DNA sequence: TGTGCCAGCAGTTTAGTCAGCATTGAAGCTTTCTTT. As protein: CASSLVSIEAFF.

The J gene is TRBJ2-6, the V gene TRBV9, with D perhaps matching TRBD1 or TRBD2 (6 bases each). The V gene's germline CDR1 is SGDLS and CDR2 YYNGEE. V was trimmed by 5 bases and J by 2 bases, leaving 11 bases between them. The CDR3 loop spans 15 amino acids. The CDR3 DNA follows: TGTGCCAGCAGTGGGGGGCCGGCTGGGGCCAACGTCCTGACTTTC. Its protein product is CASSGGPAGANVLTF.

This clonotype has ten or more counts. The rearrangement joins TRBV7-3 to TRBJ2-2, with D tentatively TRBD1 (5 bases). The germline V and J ends were trimmed by 2 bases and 1 base, with 11 bases remaining between them. Germline assignment: CDR1 SGHTA and CDR2 FQGTGA. The CDR3 sequence is 16 residues long. CDR3 in DNA: TGTGCCAGCAGCTTACAGGGCGGAATGAACACCGGGGAGCTGTTTTTT. Protein sequence: CASSLQGGMNTGELFF.

A note on this clonotype: An end of the junction does not agree with germline; a read error may underlie this. This chain joins TRBV4-1 and TRBJ1-5, with a weak D call TRBD1 (6 bases). The CDR3 contains 14 residues. CDR1 is MGHRA and CDR2 is YSYEKL in the germline V gene. CDR3 DNA: TGCGCCAGCAGCCAAGACAGGGGAGATCAGCCCCTGCATTTT. It is translated as CASSQDRGDQPLHF.

This clonotype was found many times. The chain is built from TRBV6-1 and TRBJ2-7, with 13 nucleotides matching TRBD2. This CDR3 contains 16 residues. Germline loops: CDR1 MNHNS, CDR2 SASEGT. Trimming cost V 7 bases and J 5 bases; bases outside gene matches: 11. Here the CDR3 reads CASTRRGLAGLHEQYF. For the CDR3, the DNA is TGTGCCAGCACCCGCCGGGGACTAGCGGGGCTGCACGAGCAGTACTTC.

This clonotype has a count of ten or more. The DNA of the CDR3 is TGTGCCAGCAGGCTCTTAGCGGGGGACTACGAGCAGTACTTC. Encoded protein: CASRLLAGDYEQYF. The J gene is TRBJ2-7, the V gene TRBV12-3 or TRBV12-4, with TRBD2 identical over 9 bases. The CDR3 covers 14 residues. The V segment lost 6 bases and the J segment 3 bases; nucleotides outside the gene matches: 6.

Concerning this clonotype: Mismatch with germline at one junction end may stem from a read error. The chain has TRBV12-3 or TRBV12-4 and TRBJ2-5, with 9 bases identical to TRBD2. This CDR3 has 15 residues. The chain's CDR3 is CASSLAGSPQETQYF. The CDR3 DNA follows: TGTGCCAGCAGTCTAGCGGGAAGTCCCCAAGAGACCCAGTACTTC.